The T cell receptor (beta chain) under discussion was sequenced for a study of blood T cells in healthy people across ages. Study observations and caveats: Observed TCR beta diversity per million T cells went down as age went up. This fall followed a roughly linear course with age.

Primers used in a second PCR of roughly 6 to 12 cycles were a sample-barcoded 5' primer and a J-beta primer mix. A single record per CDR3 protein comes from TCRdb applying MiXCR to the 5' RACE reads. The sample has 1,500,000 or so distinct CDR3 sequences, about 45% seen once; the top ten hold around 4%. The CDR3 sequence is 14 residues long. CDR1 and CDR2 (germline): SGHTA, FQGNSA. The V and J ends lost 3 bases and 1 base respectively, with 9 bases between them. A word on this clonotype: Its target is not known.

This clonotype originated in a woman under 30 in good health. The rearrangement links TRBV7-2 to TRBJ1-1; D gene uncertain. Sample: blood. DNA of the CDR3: TGTGCCAGCAGCTTGATGGGTTCGAACACTGAAGCTTTCTTT. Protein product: CASSLMGSNTEAFF.